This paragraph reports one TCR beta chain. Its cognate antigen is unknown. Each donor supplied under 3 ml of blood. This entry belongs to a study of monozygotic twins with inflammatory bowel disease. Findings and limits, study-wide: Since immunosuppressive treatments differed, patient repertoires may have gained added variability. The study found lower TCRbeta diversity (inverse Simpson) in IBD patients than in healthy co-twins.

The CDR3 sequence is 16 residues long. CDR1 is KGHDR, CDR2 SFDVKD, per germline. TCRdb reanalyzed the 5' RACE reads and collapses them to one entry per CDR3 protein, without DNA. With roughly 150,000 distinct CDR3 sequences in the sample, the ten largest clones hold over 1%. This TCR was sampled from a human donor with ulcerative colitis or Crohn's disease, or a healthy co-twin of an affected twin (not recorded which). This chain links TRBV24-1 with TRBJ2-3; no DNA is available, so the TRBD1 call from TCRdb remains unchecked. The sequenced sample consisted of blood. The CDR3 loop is CATSESGTGRTDTQYF.